Listed here are 28 T cell receptor beta chains from one sample, sequenced in a study of tumor and adjacent non-tumor tissue in lung cancer. The library came from three nested PCR rounds adapted from ARM-PCR protocols. TCRdb passed the multiplex PCR reads through MiXCR, listing each CDR3 protein once. The data show about 75,000 distinct CDR3 sequences, 60% to 80% seen once. The template was RNA from unsorted bulk tissue. The sample consisted of lung tumor tissue. These receptors were taken from a woman between 50 and 59 years old with non-small cell lung cancer.

This rearrangement joins TRBV11-2 to TRBJ1-6; TRBD1 might be the D (6 bases). This CDR3 contains 15 residues. The V and J ends lost 1 base and 5 bases respectively, with 9 bases between them. From germline, CDR1 is SGHAT and CDR2 FQNNGV. This chain's CDR3 is CASSLGRDNNSPLHF. The DNA for the CDR3 is TGTGCCAGCAGCTTAGGAAGGGACAATAATTCACCCCTCCACTTT.

Concerning this clonotype itself: An end of the junction differs from the germline gene, which may be a read error. V and J are TRBV2 and TRBJ1-1, with unresolved D. The CDR3 runs 14 residues. Germline assignment: CDR1 SNHLY and CDR2 FYNNEI. The CDR3 is CASSKSRSSTEAFF. CDR3 bases: TGTGCTAGCAGTAAGAGCAGGTCGAGCACTGAAGCTTTCTTT.

A note on this clonotype: A much larger clone lies one base from this, so it may be a read error. The chain combines TRBV7-8 with TRBJ2-6; 7 bases are shared with TRBD1. V was pared by 5 bases and J by 0 bases, with 7 bases of the junction left unmatched. Germline CDR1 and CDR2: SGHVS and FQNEAQ. There are 17 residues in the CDR3. CDR3 bases: TGTGCCAGCAGCCCAGAGGGGGCTGTCTCTGGGGCCAACGTCCTGACTTTC. Its translation is CASSPEGAVSGANVLTF.

Notes on this clonotype: Sequence at one end of the junction differs from germline and may be a read error. The chain combines TRBV6-5 with TRBJ2-5; D is undetermined. Per the germline V gene, CDR1 is MNHEY and CDR2 is SVGAGI. The CDR3 totals 17 residues. The CDR3 bases are TGTGCCAGCAGTTACTCATGGCCCGAAGCAGACCAAGAGACCCAGTATTTC. Its protein product is CASSYSWPEADQETQYF.

This sequence joins TRBV11-1 and TRBJ2-5, with D possibly called TRBD1 or TRBD2 (5 bases each). From germline, CDR1 is SGHAT and CDR2 FQDESV (reference sequence). CDR3 length: 14 residues. The CDR3 DNA follows: TGTCCCAACAGCCCGGGACGGGGCGTAGAGACCCAGTACTTC. Translation: CPNSPGRGVETQYF.

Only one count was recorded for this clonotype. Without the conserved terminal phenylalanine or tryptophan, this CDR3 likely stems from a read error. The gene calls are TRBV11-2 and TRBJ2-3; 9 bases are shared with TRBD2. Per the germline V gene, CDR1 is SGHAT and CDR2 is FQNNGV. The CDR3 consists of 17 residues. CDR3 loop: CPSSSLAGAGEVDTQYS. The CDR3 bases are TGTCCCAGCAGTTCGTTAGCGGGAGCGGGTGAGGTAGATACGCAGTATTCT.

This clonotype was counted many times. The chain combines TRBV28 with TRBJ2-2, with D hard to call. CDR1 and CDR2 (germline): MDHEN, SYDVKM. The CDR3 contains 15 residues. Trimming took 5 bases from V and 4 from J, leaving 14 bases between them. Here the CDR3 reads CASSPRVVSTGELFF. The CDR3 DNA reads as TGTGCCAGCAGTCCCCGAGTAGTGAGCACCGGGGAGCTGTTTTTT.

This clonotype has a count of ten or more. The genes are TRBV28 and TRBJ2-7, with D possibly matching TRBD2 (6 bases). This CDR3 has 11 residues. Trimming cost V 8 bases and J 1 base, with 6 bases left between them. Germline CDR1 is MDHEN and CDR2 is SYDVKM. The CDR3 bases are TGTGCCAGCCGGGAGTCCTACGAGCAGTACTTC. This encodes CASRESYEQYF. The variable domain in full, with the rest retrieved from reference TRBV28 and TRBJ2-7, is DVKVTQSSRYLVKRTGEKVFLECVQDMDHENMFWYRQDPGLGLRLIYFSYDVKMKEKGDIPEGYSVSREKKERFSLILESASTNQTSMYLCASRESYEQYFGPGTRLTVT.

Regarding this clonotype: This likely comes from a read error, as the CDR3 has no conserved phenylalanine or tryptophan at its end. The CDR3 sequence: CASSLESSGNREQFL. CDR3 DNA: TGTGCCAGCAGTTTAGAATCTAGCGGGAATCGTGAGCAGTTCCTC. The chain carries TRBV11-2 and TRBJ2-1; TRBD2 matches 9 bases. This CDR3 is 15 amino acids long. CDR1 is SGHAT, CDR2 FQNNGV, per germline.

As for this clonotype: It is likely a read error, because the conserved phenylalanine at the end of the CDR3 is missing. This sequence joins TRBV30 and TRBJ1-1; 8 positions match TRBD1. The CDR3 is 12 residues long. V was clipped by 0 bases and J by 11 bases; unmatched bases: 5. Germline V gene lookup returns CDR1 GTSNPN and CDR2 SVGIG (reference sequence). CDR3 nucleotide sequence: TGTGCCTGGAGTGTGACAGGGGACGACGCTTTCTGT. Amino acids: CAWSVTGDDAFC.

V and J are TRBV7-8 and TRBJ2-2; TRBD1 is a possible D gene (6 bases). V lost 5 bases, J lost 15 bases, and 22 bases lay in between. Germline CDR1 SGHVS, CDR2 FQNEAQ. The CDR3 length is 14 residues. This CDR3 reads CASSTAGAAAEMFF. The DNA for the CDR3 is TGTGCCAGCAGCACGGCAGGGGCCGCCGCGGAAATGTTTTTT.

By its share, this clonotype is medium-sized. The chain recombines TRBV11-3 with TRBJ2-5, with 7 bases lining up with TRBD1. Looked up from germline, CDR1 is SGHNT and CDR2 is YENEEA. The CDR3 length is 13 residues. With 3 bases clipped from V and 4 bases from J, the junction kept 2 bases outside the gene matches. For the CDR3, the DNA is TGTGCCAGCAGCTTGGGACAGCGAGAGACCCAGTACTTC. Its translation is CASSLGQRETQYF.

In regard to this clonotype: One base away lies a much larger clone, so this may be a sequencing read error. The chain employs TRBV24-1 and TRBJ2-5; D call uncertain. The CDR3 loop spans 12 amino acids. Trimming stripped 9 bases from V and 1 base from J, with 8 bases between. Germline CDR1 KGHDR, CDR2 SFDVKD. CDR3 in DNA: TGTGCCACCGGAAAGTCCCAAGAGACCCAGTACTTC. Encoded protein: CATGKSQETQYF.

In regard to this clonotype: The junction departs from germline at one end; a sequencing error may be responsible. The V and J genes are TRBV11-2 and TRBJ2-1; TRBD1 or TRBD2 may be the D gene (5 bases each). This CDR3 has 13 amino acids. CDR1 and CDR2 from the germline V gene are SGHAT and FQNNGV. CDR3 sequence reads: CTSITGLWNEQFF. The CDR3 DNA sequence: TGTACCAGCATCACGGGGCTGTGGAATGAGCAGTTCTTC.

This clonotype was recorded only once. One end of the junction varies from germline; a read error may be responsible. This chain links TRBV6-5 with TRBJ2-3, with D hard to call. Germline CDR1 reads MNHEY; CDR2 reads SVGAGI. The CDR3 length is 12 residues. The CDR3 DNA reads as TGTGCCACCCAAGTGGGCACAGACACGCAGTATTTT. Translation: CATQVGTDTQYF.

The sample holds one count of this clonotype. A junction end diverges from the germline sequence, so it may reflect a read error. The V and J genes are TRBV11-2 and TRBJ2-5; D might be TRBD2 (5 bases). Germline-derived CDR1 and CDR2 are SGHAT and FQNNGV. The CDR3 loop spans 14 amino acids. The CDR3 protein is CTSSLSGAPETQYF. In DNA, the CDR3 is TGTACCAGCAGCCTCAGCGGAGCACCAGAGACCCAGTACTTC.

On this clonotype itself: A much larger clone sits a single nucleotide away, making a read error possible. The chain carries TRBV19 and TRBJ2-2; 8 bases match TRBD2. V lost 6 bases, J lost 5 bases, and 5 bases stayed unmatched. The CDR3 extends over 14 amino acids. Germline assignment: CDR1 LNHDA and CDR2 SQIVND (reference sequence). The CDR3: CASSGGAGTGELFF. CDR3 DNA sequence: TGTGCCAGTAGCGGGGGGGCAGGGACCGGGGAGCTGTTTTTT.

Here the CDR3 DNA reads TGTGCCAGCAGCCCAGGGGCTAGCGGCGCCACAGATACGCAGTATTTT. The encoded protein is CASSPGASGATDTQYF. V is TRBV9 and J is TRBJ2-3, with D perhaps TRBD2 (7 bases). V was trimmed by 4 bases and J by 2 bases, leaving 17 bases between them. The CDR3 consists of 16 residues. Per the germline V gene, CDR1 is SGDLS and CDR2 is YYNGEE.

This clonotype showed up just once. The chain links TRBV11-2 to TRBJ2-3, with D maybe TRBD1 (6 bases). This CDR3 has 15 residues. The V gene lost 2 bases and the J gene lost 12 bases, with 21 bases spanning the gap. From germline, CDR1 is SGHAT and CDR2 FQNNGV. The CDR3 loop reads CASSLRPPGDHIQYF. DNA for the CDR3: TGTGCCAGCAGCTTAAGACCCCCAGGGGACCATATACAGTATTTT.

Details on this clonotype: A read error may explain this, as a much larger clone is one base away. The J gene is TRBJ2-7, the V gene TRBV28; D possibly corresponds to TRBD1 (6 bases). The CDR3 runs 15 residues. Trimming took off 6 bases at V and 2 bases at J, with 17 bases between the two ends. The germline V gene has CDR1 MDHEN and CDR2 SYDVKM. In DNA, the CDR3 is TGTGCCAGCAGATCAGTACAGGGCCGGACCTACGAGCAGTACTTC. The encoded protein is CASRSVQGRTYEQYF.

To note about this clonotype: One junction end disagrees with the germline gene, perhaps due to a read error. The chain has TRBV11-2 and TRBJ2-3; 8 bases fit TRBD1. The germline V gene has CDR1 SGHAT and CDR2 FQNNGV. This CDR3 has 15 amino acids. The CDR3 sequence: CVGSPGQAYTDSQYF. In DNA form, the CDR3 reads TGTGTCGGCAGCCCGGGACAGGCGTACACAGATTCGCAGTATTTT.

Of note for this clonotype: The conserved final phenylalanine or tryptophan is absent from the CDR3, which likely points to a read error. This chain connects TRBV6-5 to TRBJ2-1; possibly TRBD1 or TRBD2 for D (5 bases each). The CDR3 runs 15 residues. Trimming left V 6 bases short and J 0 bases short, with 12 bases between. Germline assignment: CDR1 MNHEY and CDR2 SVGAGI. The CDR3 nucleotides read TGTGCCAGCAGGAGAGGGGCTCCCTCCTACAATGAGCAGTTCGTC. This gives the protein CASRRGAPSYNEQFV.

Concerning this clonotype: Because the CDR3 is missing its conserved closing phenylalanine or tryptophan, this is likely a read error. Because the CDR3's place on the DNA is in doubt, the DNA is left out and the CDR3 is given as listed by TCRdb. The V and J genes are TRBV6-5 and TRBJ2-7. Per the germline V gene, CDR1 is MNHEY and CDR2 is SVGAGI. The CDR3 totals 12 residues, both ends included. The CDR3 region is CASFSRAYEQYY.

Note on this clonotype: The germline gene is not matched at one end of the junction; a read error may be the cause. This sequence joins TRBV29-1 and TRBJ1-5; 8 bases match TRBD1. The CDR3 contains 14 residues. The germline gives CDR1 SQVTM, CDR2 ANQGSEA. The CDR3 nucleotides read TGCAGTGTAGCTGACAGGGGAATCAATAAGCCCCGGCATTTT. The encoded protein is CSVADRGINKPRHF.

A remark on this clonotype: Because the CDR3 is missing its conserved closing phenylalanine or tryptophan, this is likely a read error. The chain carries TRBV11-1 and TRBJ2-2, with TRBD2 matching over 8 bases. Germline assignment: CDR1 SGHAT and CDR2 FQDESV (reference sequence). There are 18 residues in the CDR3. Here the CDR3 reads CAISVAISGSYHIGELFY. CDR3 sequence (DNA): TGTGCCATCAGCGTAGCTATCAGCGGGAGTTACCACATCGGGGAGCTGTTTTAT.

This clonotype is medium-sized (0.01 to 0.1%) within its sample. The rearrangement uses TRBV10-3 and TRBJ1-1; D ambiguous. This CDR3 contains 12 residues. V lost 2 bases and J lost 7, with 8 bases in between. Germline V gene data show CDR1 as ENHRY and CDR2 as SYGVKD. CDR3 protein: CAISETQGEAFF. CDR3 in DNA: TGTGCCATCAGTGAGACACAAGGTGAAGCTTTCTTT.

As regards this clonotype: One end of the junction varies from germline; a read error may be responsible. This chain uses TRBV11-2 with TRBJ2-3; D is perhaps TRBD1 (5 bases). From germline, CDR1 is SGHAT and CDR2 FQNNGV. This CDR3 is built from 15 residues. CDR3 DNA sequence: TGTACCAGCAGTTCTAAACAGGTTAGCACAGATACGCAGTATTTT. Translation: CTSSSKQVSTDTQYF.

A word on this clonotype: Germline is not matched at one junction end, which may reflect a read error. The rearrangement links TRBV29-1 to TRBJ2-5; D might be TRBD1 (5 bases). The CDR3 consists of 14 residues. Germline V CDR1 and CDR2: SQVTM, ANQGSEA. Here the CDR3 DNA reads TGCAGCGTAGCCGGACAAAAACTTCGAGAGACCCTGTACTTC. As protein: CSVAGQKLRETLYF.